This T cell receptor beta chain was recorded in a study of T cell responses to AZD1222 COVID-19 vaccine. Study conclusions and caveats: The study reported that nearly half of spike-specific TCRs target unmutated variant regions. White British ancestry dominated among donors, who included more females, and clonal diversity was possibly underestimated.

Second doses were pooled across both intervals (about 4 or about 12 weeks). The table came from immunoSEQ multiplex PCR; TCRdb's copy has only in-frame clones and leaves some out. The data contain about 120,000 clones, 94% of them singletons. Trimming pared 4 bases from V and 5 bases from J, leaving 20 bases between. The CDR3 is made up of 16 amino acids. Germline lookup yields CDR1 MNHEY and CDR2 SVGAGI. Note on this clone: Its antigen is undetermined.

The clonotype comes from an adult who received the AZD1222 COVID-19 vaccine. The V call is TRBV6-5, the J call TRBJ1-2; D may be TRBD1 (6 bases). The specimen comprised peripheral blood, sampled 28 days after the second AZD1222 dose. Written as DNA, the CDR3 is TGTGCCAGCAGTTCCCTATCGCGACAGGAAGGTTATGGCTACACCTTC. It encodes CASSSLSRQEGYGYTF.